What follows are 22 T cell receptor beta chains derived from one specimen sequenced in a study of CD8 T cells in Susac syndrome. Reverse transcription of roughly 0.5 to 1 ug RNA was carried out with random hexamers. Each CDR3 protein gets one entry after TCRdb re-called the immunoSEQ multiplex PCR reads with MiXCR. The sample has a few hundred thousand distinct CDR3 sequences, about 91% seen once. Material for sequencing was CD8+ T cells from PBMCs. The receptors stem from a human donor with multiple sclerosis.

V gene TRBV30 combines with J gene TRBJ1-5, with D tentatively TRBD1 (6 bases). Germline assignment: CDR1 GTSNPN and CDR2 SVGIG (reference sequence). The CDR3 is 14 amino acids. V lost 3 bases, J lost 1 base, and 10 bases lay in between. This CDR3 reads CAWSLGQSNQPQHF. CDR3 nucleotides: TGTGCCTGGAGCCTTGGACAGAGCAATCAGCCCCAGCATTTT. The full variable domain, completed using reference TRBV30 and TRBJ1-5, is SQTIHQWPATLVQPVGSPLSLECTVEGTSNPNLYWYRQAAGRGLQLLFYSVGIGQISSEVPQNLSASRPQDRQFILSSKKLLLSDSGFYLCAWSLGQSNQPQHFGDGTRLSIL.

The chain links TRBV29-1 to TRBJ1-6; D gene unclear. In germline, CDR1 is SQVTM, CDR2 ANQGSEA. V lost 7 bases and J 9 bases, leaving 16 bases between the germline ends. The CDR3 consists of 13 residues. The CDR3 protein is CSGSTGYGSPLHF. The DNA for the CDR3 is TGCAGCGGATCTACCGGGTATGGTTCACCCCTCCACTTT.

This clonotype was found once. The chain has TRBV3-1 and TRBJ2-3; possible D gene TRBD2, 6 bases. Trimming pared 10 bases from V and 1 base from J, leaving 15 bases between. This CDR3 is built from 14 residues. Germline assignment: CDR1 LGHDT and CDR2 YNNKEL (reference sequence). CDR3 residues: CATGGERGTDTQYF. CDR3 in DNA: TGTGCCACCGGGGGAGAGAGGGGCACAGATACGCAGTATTTT.

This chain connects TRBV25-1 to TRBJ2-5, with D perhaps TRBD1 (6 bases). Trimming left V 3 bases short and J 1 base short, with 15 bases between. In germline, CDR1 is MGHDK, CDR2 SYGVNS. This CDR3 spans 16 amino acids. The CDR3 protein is CASSDTGSVSQETQYF. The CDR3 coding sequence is TGTGCCAGCAGTGATACAGGGTCAGTTTCCCAAGAGACCCAGTACTTC.

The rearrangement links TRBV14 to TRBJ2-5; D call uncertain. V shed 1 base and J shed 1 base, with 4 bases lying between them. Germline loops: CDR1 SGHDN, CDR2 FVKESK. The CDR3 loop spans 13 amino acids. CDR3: CASSQAFQETQYF. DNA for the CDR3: TGTGCCAGCAGCCAAGCCTTCCAAGAGACCCAGTACTTC.

The CDR3 nucleotides are TGTGCCAGCAGTAGCGGAAAGAACACTGAAGCTTTCTTT. This codes for CASSSGKNTEAFF. The chain joins TRBV2 to TRBJ1-1, with D unresolved. V was trimmed by 5 bases and J by 1 base, leaving 8 bases between them. The germline V gene has CDR1 SNHLY and CDR2 FYNNEI. The CDR3 extends over 13 amino acids.

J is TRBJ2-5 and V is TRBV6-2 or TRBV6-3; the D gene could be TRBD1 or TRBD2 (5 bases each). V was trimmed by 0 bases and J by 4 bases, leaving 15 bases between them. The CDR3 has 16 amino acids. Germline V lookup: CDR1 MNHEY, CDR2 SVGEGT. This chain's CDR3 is CASSYSGPSGGETQYF. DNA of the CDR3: TGTGCCAGCAGTTACTCGGGACCGTCCGGCGGAGAGACCCAGTACTTC.

In DNA form, the CDR3 reads TGTGCCAGCAGCGATACAGGGGTAAAGTACAATGAGCAGTTCTTC. Its translation: CASSDTGVKYNEQFF. The rearrangement uses TRBV7-9 and TRBJ2-1; 7 nucleotides align to TRBD1. V dropped 5 bases and J dropped 4; count of bases not matched to a gene: 8. In germline, CDR1 is SEHNR, CDR2 FQNEAQ (reference sequence). The CDR3 spans 15 residues.

The CDR3 region has the DNA TGTGCCAGCAGTTTAACGCTAGCGGGGGGGAGCAATGAGCAGTTCTTC. Amino acids: CASSLTLAGGSNEQFF. The V gene is TRBV12-3 or TRBV12-4, the J gene TRBJ2-1; 12 nucleotides agree with TRBD2. The CDR3 runs 16 residues. V lost 2 bases and J lost 6; bases outside the gene matches: 5.

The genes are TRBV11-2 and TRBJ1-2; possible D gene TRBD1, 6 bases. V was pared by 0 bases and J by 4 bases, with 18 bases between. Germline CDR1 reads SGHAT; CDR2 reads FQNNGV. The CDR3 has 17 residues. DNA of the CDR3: TGTGCCAGCAGCTTAGATCATGGTGGGGGCGCGAGCTATGGCTACACCTTC. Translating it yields CASSLDHGGGASYGYTF.

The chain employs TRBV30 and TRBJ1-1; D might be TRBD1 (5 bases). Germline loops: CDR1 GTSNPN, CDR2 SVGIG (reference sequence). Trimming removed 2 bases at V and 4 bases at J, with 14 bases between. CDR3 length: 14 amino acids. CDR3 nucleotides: TGTGCCTGGAGTCCTACAGGATTCAGCACTGAAGCTTTCTTT. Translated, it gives CAWSPTGFSTEAFF.

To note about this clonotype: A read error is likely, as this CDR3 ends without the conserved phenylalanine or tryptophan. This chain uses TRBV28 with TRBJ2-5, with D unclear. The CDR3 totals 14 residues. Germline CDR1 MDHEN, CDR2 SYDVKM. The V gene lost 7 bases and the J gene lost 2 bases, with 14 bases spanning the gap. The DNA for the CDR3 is TGTGCCAGCACCGCAACGTCGGTTCAAGAGACCCAGTACTCC. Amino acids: CASTATSVQETQYS.

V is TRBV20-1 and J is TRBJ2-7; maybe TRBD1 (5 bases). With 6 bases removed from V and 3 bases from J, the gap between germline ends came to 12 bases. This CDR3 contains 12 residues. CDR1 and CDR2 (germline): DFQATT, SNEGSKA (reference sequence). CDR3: CSAPLQGYEQYF. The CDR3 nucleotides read TGCAGTGCCCCCCTGCAGGGCTACGAGCAGTACTTC.

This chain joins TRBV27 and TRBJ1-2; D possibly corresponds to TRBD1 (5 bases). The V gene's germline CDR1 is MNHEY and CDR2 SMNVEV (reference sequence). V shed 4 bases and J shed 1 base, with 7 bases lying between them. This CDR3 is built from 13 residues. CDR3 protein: CASSWGVNYGYTF. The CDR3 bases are TGTGCCAGCAGTTGGGGGGTTAACTATGGCTACACCTTC.

The CDR3 DNA reads as TGTGCCAGCGGGATAGGGAGGGACAATGAGCAGTTCTTC. Translated, it gives CASGIGRDNEQFF. The V gene is TRBV6-5, the J gene TRBJ2-1, with TRBD2 matching 7 bases. Germline CDR1 reads MNHEY; CDR2 reads SVGAGI. CDR3 length: 13 residues. The junction had 6 bases not matched to a gene; V was cut back by 8 bases and J by 5 bases.

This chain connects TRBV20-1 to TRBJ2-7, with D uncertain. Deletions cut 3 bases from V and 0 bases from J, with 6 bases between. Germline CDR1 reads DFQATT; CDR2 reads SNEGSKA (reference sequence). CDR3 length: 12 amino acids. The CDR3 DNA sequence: TGCAGTGCTAGGTTCAGCTCCTACGAGCAGTACTTC. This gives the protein CSARFSSYEQYF.

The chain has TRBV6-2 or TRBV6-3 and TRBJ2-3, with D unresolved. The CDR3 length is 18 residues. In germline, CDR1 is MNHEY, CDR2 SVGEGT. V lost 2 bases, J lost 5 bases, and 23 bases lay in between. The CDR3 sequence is CASSYNADYRWDRDTQYF. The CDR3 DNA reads TGTGCCAGCAGTTACAACGCGGATTACCGATGGGATCGAGATACGCAGTATTTT.

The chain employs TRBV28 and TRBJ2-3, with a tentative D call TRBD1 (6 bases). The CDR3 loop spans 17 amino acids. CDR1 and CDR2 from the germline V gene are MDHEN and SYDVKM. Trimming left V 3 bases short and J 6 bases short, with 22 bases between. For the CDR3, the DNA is TGTGCCAGCAGTTTTGTGGTGGGGGCCGGGCTCCTGGATACGCAGTATTTT. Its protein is CASSFVVGAGLLDTQYF.

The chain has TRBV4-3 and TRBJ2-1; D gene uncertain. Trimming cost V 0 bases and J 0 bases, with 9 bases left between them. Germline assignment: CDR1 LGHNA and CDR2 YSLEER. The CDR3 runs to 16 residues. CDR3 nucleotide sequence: TGCGCCAGCAGCCAAGATCGACTGCCCTCCTACAATGAGCAGTTCTTC. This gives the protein CASSQDRLPSYNEQFF.

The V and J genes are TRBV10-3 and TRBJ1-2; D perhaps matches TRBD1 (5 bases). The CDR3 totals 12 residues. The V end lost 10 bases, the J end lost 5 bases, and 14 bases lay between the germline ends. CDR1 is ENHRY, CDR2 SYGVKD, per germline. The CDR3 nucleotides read TGTGCCACCGGGACGGGTGGGTATGGCTACACCTTC. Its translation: CATGTGGYGYTF.

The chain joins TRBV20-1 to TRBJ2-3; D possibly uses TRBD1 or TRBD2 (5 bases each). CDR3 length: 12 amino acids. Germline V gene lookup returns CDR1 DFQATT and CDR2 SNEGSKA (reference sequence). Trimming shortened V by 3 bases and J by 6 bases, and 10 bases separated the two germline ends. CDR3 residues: CSASEGTDTQYF. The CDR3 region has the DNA TGCAGTGCTAGTGAGGGGACCGATACGCAGTATTTT.

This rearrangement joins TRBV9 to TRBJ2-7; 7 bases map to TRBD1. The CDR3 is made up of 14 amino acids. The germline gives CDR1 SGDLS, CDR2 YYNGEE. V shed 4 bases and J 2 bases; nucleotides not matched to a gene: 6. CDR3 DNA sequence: TGTGCCAGCAGCCCCACAGGGGTTCCCTACGAGCAGTACTTC. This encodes CASSPTGVPYEQYF.